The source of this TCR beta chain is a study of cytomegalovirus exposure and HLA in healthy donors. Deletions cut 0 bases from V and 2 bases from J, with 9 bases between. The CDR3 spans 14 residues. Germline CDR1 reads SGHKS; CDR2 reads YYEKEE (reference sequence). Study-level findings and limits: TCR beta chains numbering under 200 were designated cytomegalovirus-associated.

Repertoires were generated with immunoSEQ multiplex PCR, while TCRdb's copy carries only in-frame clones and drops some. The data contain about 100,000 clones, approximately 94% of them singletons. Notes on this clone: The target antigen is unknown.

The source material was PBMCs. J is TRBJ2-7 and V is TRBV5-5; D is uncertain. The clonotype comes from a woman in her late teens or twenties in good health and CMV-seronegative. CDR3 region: CASSLDSVAYEQYF. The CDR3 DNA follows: TGTGCCAGCAGCTTGGATTCCGTTGCCTACGAGCAGTACTTC.